The clone carrying this TCR beta chain turned up a few times. In TCRdb, the RT-PCR reads were re-called with MiXCR into one record per CDR3 protein. The sample has 550,000 to 750,000 distinct CDR3 sequences; 14% are singletons. The specimen was memory CD4+ T cells from blood. The TCR sequence derives from a female donor in good health, serving as a healthy control.

CDR3: CASSLHGTGDTEAFF. The CDR3 DNA reads TGCGCCAGCAGCTTGCATGGGACAGGGGACACTGAAGCTTTCTTT. The chain recombines TRBV5-1 with TRBJ1-1, with 10 positions matching TRBD1. The CDR3 is 15 amino acids. The germline gives CDR1 SGHRS, CDR2 YFSETQ. Trimming took 1 base from V and 3 from J; bases not matched to a gene: 3.